This passage covers 12 T cell receptor beta chains from one sample sequenced in a study of OX40 agonist ivuxolimab in advanced cancers. Method: immunoSEQ multiplex PCR; TCRdb's copy keeps in-frame clones and lacks some. The sample consists of 55,000 to 60,000 clones, 93% of them appearing once. This sample comprised CD4+ or CD8+ T cells sorted from blood, obtained in a trial of the OX40 agonist ivuxolimab. These receptors all come from an adult with an advanced solid tumor such as melanoma, head and neck, liver or kidney cancer.

The DNA of the CDR3 is TGTGCCAGCAGCCTGCCTCCGGACAGGCCCACTGAAGCTTTCTTT. Translating it yields CASSLPPDRPTEAFF. This rearrangement joins TRBV7-6 to TRBJ1-1, with 7 bases aligning to TRBD1. Germline V gives CDR1 SGHVS, CDR2 FNYEAQ. The CDR3 has 15 amino acids. Losses at the gene ends were 5 bases for V and 4 bases for J; bases not matched to a gene: 10.

J is TRBJ1-5 and V is TRBV6-5; D gene unclear. CDR1 MNHEY and CDR2 SVGAGI come from the germline V gene. This CDR3 spans 15 amino acids. V lost 6 bases to trimming and J lost 5 bases, with 17 bases between them. The CDR3 spells CASRESRFAHQPQHF. CDR3 coding DNA: TGTGCCAGCAGGGAATCAAGATTCGCTCATCAGCCCCAGCATTTT.

The rearrangement links TRBV11-2 to TRBJ2-3; D possibly corresponds to TRBD1 (8 bases). In germline, CDR1 is SGHAT, CDR2 FQNNGV. V was shortened by 5 bases and J by 3 bases, with 15 bases between the two germline ends. The CDR3 has 15 residues. The DNA of the CDR3 is TGTGCCAGCAGCCTAACAGGGGGGGGTACAGATACGCAGTATTTT. Its protein product is CASSLTGGGTDTQYF.

This clone turned up a few times. The chain has TRBV6-1 and TRBJ2-2; D ambiguous. V was trimmed by 7 bases and J by 6 bases, leaving 6 bases between them. The CDR3 loop spans 11 amino acids. Germline V gives CDR1 MNHNS, CDR2 SASEGT. CDR3: CASTESGELFF. CDR3 bases: TGTGCCAGCACCGAGTCCGGGGAGCTGTTTTTT.

The J gene is TRBJ2-7, the V gene TRBV28; D might be TRBD1 (6 bases). V shed 4 bases and J shed 2 bases, with 27 bases lying between them. The germline gives CDR1 MDHEN, CDR2 SYDVKM. The CDR3 length is 19 residues. This CDR3 is CASSSTKVPGQGVPYEQYF. Written as DNA, the CDR3 is TGTGCCAGCAGTTCGACAAAAGTACCGGGACAAGGGGTTCCCTACGAGCAGTACTTC.

V usage is TRBV9 and J usage is TRBJ2-7; D is uncertain. Deletions cut 0 bases from V and 0 bases from J, with 10 bases between. The CDR3 runs to 15 residues. The germline gives CDR1 SGDLS, CDR2 YYNGEE. CDR3 residues: CASSVGGSFSYEQYF. The CDR3 region has the DNA TGTGCCAGCAGCGTAGGTGGCTCTTTCTCCTACGAGCAGTACTTC.

There are a few counts of this clone. The chain carries TRBV13 and TRBJ1-2, with D perhaps TRBD1 (6 bases). Germline-derived CDR1 and CDR2 are PRHDT and FYEKMQ (reference sequence). This CDR3 is 15 amino acids long. Trimming took off 4 bases at V and 3 bases at J, with 15 bases between the two ends. CDR3 DNA: TGTGCCAGCAGCTCAGGGGCGCGGGCGGACTATGGCTACACCTTC. This codes for CASSSGARADYGYTF. Full variable domain (rest looked up from reference TRBV13 and TRBJ1-2): AAGVIQSPRHLIKEKRETATLKCYPIPRHDTVYWYQQGPGQDPQFLISFYEKMQSDKGSIPDRFSAQQFSDYHSELNMSSLELGDSALYFCASSSGARADYGYTFGSGTRLTVV.

This chain uses TRBV9 with TRBJ1-6; TRBD1 agrees at 8 bases. Germline CDR1 reads SGDLS; CDR2 reads YYNGEE. This CDR3 comprises 15 residues. V dropped 4 bases and J dropped 6; count of bases not matched to a gene: 6. The chain's CDR3 is CASSSTGDFNSPLHF. Written as DNA, the CDR3 is TGTGCCAGCAGCTCGACAGGGGATTTTAATTCACCCCTCCACTTT.

The chain's CDR3 is CASSRITLPDLLNEKLFF. In nucleotides, the CDR3 is TGCGCCAGCAGCCGTATCACCCTCCCGGACCTATTGAATGAAAAACTGTTTTTT. The chain combines TRBV4-3 with TRBJ1-4; no definite D call. V shed 4 bases and J shed 5 bases, with 23 bases lying between them. CDR3 length: 18 amino acids. Germline CDR1 and CDR2: LGHNA and YSLEER.

V gene TRBV28 combines with J gene TRBJ1-2, with 9 bases matching TRBD1. V lost 8 bases to trimming and J lost 0 bases; unmatched junction nucleotides: 10. CDR1 is MDHEN, CDR2 SYDVKM, per germline. The CDR3 runs to 16 residues. The CDR3 is CASAQTGGASNYGYTF. The CDR3 nucleotides are TGTGCCAGCGCTCAAACAGGGGGCGCGTCTAACTATGGCTACACCTTC.

This chain links TRBV5-4 with TRBJ2-7; no reliable D call. Germline V gene lookup returns CDR1 SGHNT and CDR2 YYREEE (reference sequence). V was pared by 4 bases and J by 7 bases, with 21 bases between. This CDR3 has 15 amino acids. The CDR3 is CASSLLKRLPYEQYF. In DNA form, the CDR3 reads TGTGCCAGCAGCCTACTCAAGCGCCTTCCGTATGAGCAGTACTTC. Using reference TRBV5-4 and TRBJ2-7 for the parts outside the CDR3, the full variable domain is ETGVTQSPTHLIKTRGQQVTLRCSSQSGHNTVSWYQQALGQGPQFIFQYYREEENGRGNFPPRFSGLQFPNYSSELNVNALELDDSALYLCASSLLKRLPYEQYFGPGTRLTVT.

This chain links TRBV4-2 with TRBJ2-7; D not certain. Trimming took off 1 base at V and 5 bases at J, with 12 bases between the two ends. The CDR3 contains 14 residues. The V gene's germline CDR1 is LGHNA and CDR2 YNFKEQ. This CDR3 reads CASSQGSGLDEQYF. CDR3 DNA: TGTGCCAGCAGCCAAGGTTCCGGTCTCGACGAGCAGTACTTC.